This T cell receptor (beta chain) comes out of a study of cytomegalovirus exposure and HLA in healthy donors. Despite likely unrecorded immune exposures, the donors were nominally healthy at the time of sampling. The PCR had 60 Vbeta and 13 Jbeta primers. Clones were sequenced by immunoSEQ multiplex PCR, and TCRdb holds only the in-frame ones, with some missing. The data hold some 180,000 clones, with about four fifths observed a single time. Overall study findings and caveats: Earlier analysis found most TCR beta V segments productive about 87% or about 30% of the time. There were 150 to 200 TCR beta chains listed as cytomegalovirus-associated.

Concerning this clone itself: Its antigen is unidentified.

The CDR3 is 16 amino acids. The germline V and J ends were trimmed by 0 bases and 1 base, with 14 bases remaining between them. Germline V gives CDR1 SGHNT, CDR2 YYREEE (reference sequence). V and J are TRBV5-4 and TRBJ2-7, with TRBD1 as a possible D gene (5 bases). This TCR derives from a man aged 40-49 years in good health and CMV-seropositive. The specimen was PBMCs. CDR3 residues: CASSLDRRQSSYEQYF. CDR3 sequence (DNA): TGTGCCAGCAGCTTGGATCGGCGACAGTCGTCCTACGAGCAGTACTTC.